The T cell receptor beta chain described here comes from a study of blood T cell repertoires in COVID-19. This clone occurred many times. Trimming took off 4 bases at V and 6 bases at J, with 13 bases between the two ends. Per the germline V gene, CDR1 is SNHLY and CDR2 is FYNNEI. The CDR3 length is 14 residues. Clones were sequenced by immunoSEQ multiplex PCR, and TCRdb holds only the in-frame ones, with some missing. This table has fewer than 200,000 clones, roughly 79% appearing once. The chain uses TRBV2 and TRBJ1-5, with D possibly TRBD1 on 5 matching bases. Source material: peripheral blood. The sequence was collected from a woman between 70 and 85 years old with acute or convalescent COVID-19. CDR3 sequence (DNA): TGTGCCAGCAGTGGTGGGGCGCGGGGTCAGCCCCAGCATTTT. It translates to CASSGGARGQPQHF.